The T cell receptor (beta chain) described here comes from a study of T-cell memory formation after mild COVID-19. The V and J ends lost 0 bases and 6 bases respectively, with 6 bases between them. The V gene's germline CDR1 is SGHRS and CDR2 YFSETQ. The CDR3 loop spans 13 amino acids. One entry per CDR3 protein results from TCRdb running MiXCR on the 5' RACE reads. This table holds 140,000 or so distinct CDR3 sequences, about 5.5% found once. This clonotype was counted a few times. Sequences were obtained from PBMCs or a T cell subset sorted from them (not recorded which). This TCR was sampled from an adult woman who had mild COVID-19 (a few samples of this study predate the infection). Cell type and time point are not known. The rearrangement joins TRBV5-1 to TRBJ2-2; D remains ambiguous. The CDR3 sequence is CASSLEGPGELFF. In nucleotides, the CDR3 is TGCGCCAGCAGCTTGGAAGGCCCCGGGGAGCTGTTTTTT.